This passage covers 19 T cell receptor beta chains from one sample sequenced in a study of T cells in Graves' hyperthyroidism and ophthalmopathy. RNA transcripts yielded amplified TCR beta CDR3 regions. A set of HTBI primers served as the primers for a first-round RT-PCR of the TCR CDR3. TCRdb re-derived calls from the multiplex PCR reads in MiXCR, one entry per CDR3 protein. The data show more than 350,000 distinct CDR3 sequences, with about 18% seen just once and 34% held by the top ten. What was sequenced was blood. All receptors derive from a woman in her thirties with Graves' hyperthyroidism that later progressed to Graves' ophthalmopathy.

On this clonotype: A read error is possible here, since a much larger clone lies one base away. The rearrangement links TRBV7-9 to TRBJ1-6; 8 nucleotides align to TRBD1. The CDR3 totals 17 residues. From germline, CDR1 is SEHNR and CDR2 FQNEAQ (reference sequence). This CDR3 is CARSLESGTGYNSPLHF. CDR3 nucleotides: TGTGCCCGCAGCTTAGAATCCGGGACAGGTTATAATTCACCCCTCCACTTT.

The V and J genes are TRBV5-1 and TRBJ1-1; 8 bases are a match to TRBD1. The J segment lost 1 base and the V segment lost 4 bases, leaving 12 bases of the junction unmatched. The CDR3 extends over 17 amino acids. The germline CDR1 and CDR2 sequences are SGHRS and YFSETQ. CDR3 residues: CASSPDRAQKPNTEAFF. CDR3 coding DNA: TGCGCCAGCAGCCCGGACAGGGCCCAAAAACCGAACACTGAAGCTTTCTTT. The complete variable domain, with remaining parts taken from reference TRBV5-1 and TRBJ1-1, reads KAGVTQTPRYLIKTRGQQVTLSCSPISGHRSVSWYQQTPGQGLQFLFEYFSETQRNKGNFPGRFSGRQFSNSRSEMNVSTLELGDSALYLCASSPDRAQKPNTEAFFGQGTRLTVV.

V usage is TRBV11-2 and J usage is TRBJ2-2, with D uncertain. The CDR3 extends over 15 amino acids. Germline V gene lookup returns CDR1 SGHAT and CDR2 FQNNGV. The germline V and J ends were trimmed by 5 bases and 3 bases, with 13 bases remaining between them. CDR3 DNA sequence: TGTGCCAGCAGCCAGAGAGCACCTGACACCGGGGAGCTGTTTTTT. It encodes CASSQRAPDTGELFF.

The chain combines TRBV5-1 with TRBJ2-6; TRBD1 aligns across 8 bases. This CDR3 comprises 18 residues. V shed 0 bases, J shed 0 bases, and the junction held 5 bases outside the gene matches. In germline, CDR1 is SGHRS, CDR2 YFSETQ. This chain's CDR3 is CASSLGWTGISGANVLTF. CDR3 nucleotides: TGCGCCAGCAGCTTGGGATGGACAGGGATCTCTGGGGCCAACGTCCTGACTTTC.

This clonotype was seen a few times. The chain carries TRBV19 and TRBJ2-1, with TRBD1 as a possible D gene (6 bases). The CDR3 has 13 residues. V lost 5 bases, J lost 9 bases, and 14 bases lay in between. The V gene's germline CDR1 is LNHDA and CDR2 SQIVND (reference sequence). CDR3 DNA: TGTGCCAGTAGTCTCAGGGGTGGCGTTGAGCAGTTCTTC. Amino acids: CASSLRGGVEQFF.

In its sample, this clonotype was seen many times. This sequence joins TRBV27 and TRBJ1-1, with D hard to call. Germline V CDR1 and CDR2: MNHEY, SMNVEV (reference sequence). The CDR3 sequence is 13 residues long. V lost 3 bases to trimming and J lost 4 bases, with 9 bases between them. This CDR3 reads CASSFLEGTEAFF. The DNA for the CDR3 is TGTGCCAGCAGTTTTCTTGAGGGCACTGAAGCTTTCTTT.

DNA for the CDR3: TGTGCCAGTAGAACCTTACAGACTTTGAACACTGAAGCTTTCTTT. This codes for CASRTLQTLNTEAFF. The V and J genes are TRBV27 and TRBJ1-1; D gene unclear. Trimming removed 9 bases at V and 0 bases at J, with 17 bases between. Germline V gene lookup returns CDR1 MNHEY and CDR2 SMNVEV (reference sequence). This CDR3 has 15 amino acids.

This clonotype came up a few times. The V call is TRBV25-1, the J call TRBJ1-1; no definite D call. The germline V and J ends were trimmed by 2 bases and 7 bases, with 11 bases remaining between them. The V gene's germline CDR1 is MGHDK and CDR2 SYGVNS. The CDR3 is 13 residues long. Here the CDR3 DNA reads TGTGCCAGCAGTGAAATAGGAGTACATGAAGCTTTCTTT. This codes for CASSEIGVHEAFF.

The V gene is TRBV20-1, the J gene TRBJ1-2, with 7 nucleotides matching TRBD1. Trimming cost V 1 base and J 4 bases; bases outside gene matches: 18. There are 18 residues in the CDR3. Germline V lookup: CDR1 DFQATT, CDR2 SNEGSKA (reference sequence). This CDR3 reads CSARAFKLQGPTGYGYTF. CDR3 in DNA: TGCAGTGCTAGAGCATTCAAGTTACAGGGGCCCACCGGCTATGGCTACACCTTC.

This clonotype was picked up many times. The chain has TRBV20-1 and TRBJ2-5, with D possibly TRBD1 on 5 matching bases. CDR1 DFQATT and CDR2 SNEGSKA come from the germline V gene (reference sequence). Trimming shortened V by 0 bases and J by 4 bases, and 9 bases separated the two germline ends. This CDR3 is built from 13 residues. For the CDR3, the DNA is TGCAGTGCTAGAGATTCAGGGTTAGAGACCCAGTACTTC. It translates to CSARDSGLETQYF.

The chain employs TRBV19 and TRBJ1-1; D call uncertain. The CDR3 totals 15 residues. Germline CDR1 is LNHDA and CDR2 is SQIVND (reference sequence). Trimming removed 2 bases at V and 0 bases at J, with 10 bases between. CDR3 DNA sequence: TGTGCCAGTAGTATAATACAACGCGTGAACACTGAAGCTTTCTTT. Translation gives CASSIIQRVNTEAFF.

This clonotype was detected ten times or more. The J gene is TRBJ2-1, the V gene TRBV11-2; D may be TRBD2 (5 bases). This CDR3 region has 18 residues. With 1 base removed from V and 6 bases from J, the gap between germline ends came to 22 bases. Germline CDR1 reads SGHAT; CDR2 reads FQNNGV. For the CDR3, the DNA is TGTGCCAGCAGCTTAGGCTTGTATTCGGAACTAGTATCCAATGAGCAGTTCTTC. Translation: CASSLGLYSELVSNEQFF. Complete variable domain (other parts from reference TRBV11-2 and TRBJ2-1): EAGVAQSPRYKIIEKRQSVAFWCNPISGHATLYWYQQILGQGPKLLIQFQNNGVVDDSQLPKDRFSAERLKGVDSTLKIQPAKLEDSAVYLCASSLGLYSELVSNEQFFGPGTRLTVL.

This clonotype occurred a few times. The chain is built from TRBV7-9 and TRBJ2-1; tentatively, D is TRBD2 (5 bases). The germline gives CDR1 SEHNR, CDR2 FQNEAQ (reference sequence). V gave up 4 bases and J gave up 4 bases, with 11 bases separating them. CDR3 length: 14 amino acids. Here the CDR3 DNA reads TGTGCCAGCAGCTGGGAGCGGCAGTACAATGAGCAGTTCTTC. Translating gives CASSWERQYNEQFF.

This clonotype was seen at least ten times. The V call is TRBV24-1, the J call TRBJ2-1; 11 bases are a match to TRBD2. Germline V gives CDR1 KGHDR, CDR2 SFDVKD. The CDR3 length is 16 residues. Germline trimming cut 4 bases from V and 4 bases from J; bases unmatched to any gene: 5. As DNA, the CDR3 is TGTGCCACCAGTGACCAGACTAGCGGGGTGTACAATGAGCAGTTCTTC. Translated, it gives CATSDQTSGVYNEQFF.

This clonotype has a handful of counts. The J gene is TRBJ2-3, the V gene TRBV9; 8 nucleotides match TRBD2. Germline trimming cut 0 bases from V and 2 bases from J; bases unmatched to any gene: 11. Germline-derived CDR1 and CDR2 are SGDLS and YYNGEE. The CDR3 is 18 residues long. The DNA for the CDR3 is TGTGCCAGCAGCGTAGGTTCCGGCAGCGGGGGTTTCACAGATACGCAGTATTTT. The encoded protein is CASSVGSGSGGFTDTQYF.

This clonotype was counted ten times or more. V and J are TRBV7-9 and TRBJ1-3; D gene uncertain. Germline loops: CDR1 SEHNR, CDR2 FQNEAQ (reference sequence). V lost 1 base to trimming and J lost 4 bases, with 2 bases between them. The length of the CDR3 is 12 residues. CDR3 DNA sequence: TGTGCCAGCAGCTTAGGAGGAAACACCATATATTTT. This sequence encodes CASSLGGNTIYF.

This clonotype was counted at least ten times. The rearrangement links TRBV12-3 or TRBV12-4 to TRBJ2-1; no clear D. The CDR3 runs 13 residues. V dropped 1 base and J dropped 7 bases, with 8 bases sitting between them. CDR3 protein: CASSLGERNEQFF. DNA for the CDR3: TGTGCCAGCAGTTTAGGTGAAAGAAATGAGCAGTTCTTC.

This clonotype appeared many times. This rearrangement joins TRBV9 to TRBJ2-1, with a weak D call TRBD2 (6 bases). Germline-derived CDR1 and CDR2 are SGDLS and YYNGEE. The ends were cut back, 5 bases at V and 5 bases at J, with 20 bases in the middle. This CDR3 has 16 residues. CDR3 sequence (DNA): TGTGCCAGCAGTCCCTTCGCGGGAAGGTCCCACAATGAGCAGTTCTTC. Translating it yields CASSPFAGRSHNEQFF.

This clonotype is a singleton in its sample. The rearrangement uses TRBV7-9 and TRBJ2-3; 7 positions match TRBD2. V was clipped by 4 bases and J by 5 bases; unmatched bases: 9. This CDR3 is 15 amino acids long. Germline values: CDR1 SEHNR, CDR2 FQNEAQ (reference sequence). The CDR3: CASSWGLRLVDTQYF. The CDR3 nucleotides are TGTGCCAGCAGCTGGGGACTACGCTTAGTAGATACGCAGTATTTT.